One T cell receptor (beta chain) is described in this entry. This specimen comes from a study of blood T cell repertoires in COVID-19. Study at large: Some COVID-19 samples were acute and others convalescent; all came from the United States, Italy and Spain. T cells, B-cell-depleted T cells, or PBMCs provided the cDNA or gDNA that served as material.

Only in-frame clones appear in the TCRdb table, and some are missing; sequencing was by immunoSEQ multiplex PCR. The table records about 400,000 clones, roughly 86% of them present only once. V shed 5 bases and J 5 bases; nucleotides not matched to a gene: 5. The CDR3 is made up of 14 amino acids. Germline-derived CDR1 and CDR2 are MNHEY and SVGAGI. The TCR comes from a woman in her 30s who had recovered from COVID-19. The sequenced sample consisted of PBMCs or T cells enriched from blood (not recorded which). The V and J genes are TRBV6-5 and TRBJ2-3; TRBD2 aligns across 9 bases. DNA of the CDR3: TGTGCCAGCAGTCAGGGGACTAGCCAAGATACGCAGTATTTT. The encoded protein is CASSQGTSQDTQYF.